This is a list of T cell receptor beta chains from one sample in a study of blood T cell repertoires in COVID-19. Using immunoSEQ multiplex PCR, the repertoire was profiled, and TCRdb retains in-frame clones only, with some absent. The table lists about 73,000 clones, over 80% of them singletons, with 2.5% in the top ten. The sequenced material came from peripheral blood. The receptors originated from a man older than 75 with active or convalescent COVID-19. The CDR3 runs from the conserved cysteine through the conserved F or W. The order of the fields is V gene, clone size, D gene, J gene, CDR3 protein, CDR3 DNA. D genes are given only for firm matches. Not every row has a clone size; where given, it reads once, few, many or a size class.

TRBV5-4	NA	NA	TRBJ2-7	CASSPQGMQPYEQYF	TGTGCCAGCAGTCCTCAGGGGATGCAGCCCTACGAGCAGTACTTC
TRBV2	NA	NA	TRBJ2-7	CASSGTVAQYF	TGTGCCAGCAGTGGAACAGTGGCGCAGTACTTC
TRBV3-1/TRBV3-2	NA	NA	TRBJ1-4	CASSPLAGFEKLFF	TGTGCCAGCAGCCCCCTCGCGGGCTTTGAAAAACTGTTTTTT
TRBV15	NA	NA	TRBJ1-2	CATSSGYYGYTF	TGTGCCACCAGTTCCGGTTACTATGGCTACACCTTC
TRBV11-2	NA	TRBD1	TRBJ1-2	CASSLEDRGGYTF	TGTGCCAGCAGCTTAGAAGACAGGGGAGGCTACACCTTC
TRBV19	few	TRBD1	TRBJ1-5	CASSGTGGPQPQHF	TGTGCCAGTAGTGGAACAGGGGGGCCTCAGCCCCAGCATTTT
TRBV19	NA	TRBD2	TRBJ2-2	CASSRTSGGPNAGELFF	TGTGCCAGTAGTCGTACTAGCGGGGGACCGAATGCCGGGGAGCTGTTTTTT
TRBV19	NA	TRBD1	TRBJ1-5	CASSLGTGGNQPQHF	TGTGCCAGTAGTCTGGGGACAGGGGGCAATCAGCCCCAGCATTTT
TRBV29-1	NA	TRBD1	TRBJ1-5	CSVATGYSNQPQHF	TGCAGCGTCGCGACAGGGTATAGCAATCAGCCCCAGCATTTT
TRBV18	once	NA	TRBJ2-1	CASSPGLGRYNEQFF	TGTGCCAGCTCACCGGGACTTGGGCGATACAATGAGCAGTTCTTC
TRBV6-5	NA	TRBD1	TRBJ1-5	CASSPGTGVNQPQHF	TGTGCCAGCAGTCCCGGGACAGGGGTCAATCAGCCCCAGCATTTT
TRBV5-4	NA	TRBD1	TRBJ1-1	CASSYTGAGAEAFF	TGTGCCAGCAGCTACACAGGGGCCGGGGCTGAAGCTTTCTTT
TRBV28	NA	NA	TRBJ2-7	CASSLAGAYEQYF	TGTGCCAGCAGTTTAGCAGGTGCCTACGAGCAGTACTTC
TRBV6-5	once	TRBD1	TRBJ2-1	CASSLQGSSYNEQFF	TGTGCCAGCAGTCTACAGGGGAGCTCCTACAATGAGCAGTTCTTC
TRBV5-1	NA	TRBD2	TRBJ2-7	CASSPKGSGRGEQYF	TGCGCCAGCAGCCCTAAAGGTAGCGGGAGAGGTGAGCAGTACTTC
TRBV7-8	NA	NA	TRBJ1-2	CASSLARLPLYGYTF	TGTGCCAGCAGCTTAGCGAGGCTACCACTCTATGGCTACACCTTC
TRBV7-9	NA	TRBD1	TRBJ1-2	CASTYSGGSNYGYTF	TGTGCCAGCACCTATTCAGGGGGTTCTAACTATGGCTACACCTTC
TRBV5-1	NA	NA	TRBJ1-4	CASSLGQLEKLFF	TGCGCCAGCAGCTTGGGACAGCTAGAAAAACTGTTTTTT
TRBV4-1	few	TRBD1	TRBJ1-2	CASSQVKGQGYGYTF	TGCGCCAGCAGCCAAGTCAAGGGACAGGGTTATGGCTACACCTTC
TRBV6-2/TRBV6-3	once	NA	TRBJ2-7	CASSYSDTREQYF	TGTGCCAGCAGTTACTCGGACACCCGGGAGCAGTACTTC
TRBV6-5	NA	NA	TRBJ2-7	CASSSHDSHYEQYF	TGTGCCAGCAGTTCTCACGACAGCCACTACGAGCAGTACTTC
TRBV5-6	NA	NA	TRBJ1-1	CASSEQGRAEAFF	TGTGCCAGCAGCGAGCAGGGGCGGGCTGAAGCTTTCTTT
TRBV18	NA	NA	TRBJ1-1	CASSLQSNTEAFF	TGTGCCAGCTCACTACAATCGAACACTGAAGCTTTCTTT
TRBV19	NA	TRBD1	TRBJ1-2	CASRIPGQGSYGYTF	TGTGCCAGTAGGATACCGGGACAGGGTTCGTATGGCTACACCTTC
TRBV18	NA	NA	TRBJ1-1	CASSPTQGWTEAFF	TGTGCCAGCTCACCGACTCAGGGGTGGACTGAAGCTTTCTTT
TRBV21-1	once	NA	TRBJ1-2	CACGQGVSGYTF	TGTGCCTGCGGACAGGGTGTATCCGGCTACACCTTC
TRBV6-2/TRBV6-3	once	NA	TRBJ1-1	CASSYVFGLQDTEAFF	TGTGCCAGCAGTTACGTCTTTGGCCTCCAGGACACTGAAGCTTTCTTT
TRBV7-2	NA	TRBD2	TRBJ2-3	CASSSTGLAGLGTDTQYF	TGTGCCAGCAGCTCTACCGGGCTAGCGGGGTTGGGCACAGATACGCAGTATTTT
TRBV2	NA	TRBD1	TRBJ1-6	CASTGTVPGFLNSPLHF	TGTGCCAGCACCGGGACAGTCCCAGGCTTTCTTAATTCACCCCTCCACTTT
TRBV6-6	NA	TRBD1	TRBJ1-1	CASSSLQGRNTEAFF	TGTGCCAGCAGTTCCTTACAGGGGCGGAACACTGAAGCTTTCTTT
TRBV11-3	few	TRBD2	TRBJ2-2	CASSERWGGSPGELFF	TGTGCCAGCAGCGAACGATGGGGAGGGAGCCCCGGGGAGCTGTTTTTT
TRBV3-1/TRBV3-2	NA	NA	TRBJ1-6	CASSEIQRGNSPLHF	TGTGCCAGCAGCGAGATCCAAAGGGGCAATTCACCCCTCCACTTT
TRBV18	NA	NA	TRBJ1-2	CASSPLSQDVNYGYTF	TGTGCCAGCTCACCACTTTCACAGGATGTTAACTATGGCTACACCTTC
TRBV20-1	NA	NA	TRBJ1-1	CSAREDTEAFF	TGCAGTGCTAGGGAGGACACTGAAGCTTTCTTT
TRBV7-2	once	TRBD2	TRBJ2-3	CASSLDPRGRGTDTQYF	TGTGCCAGCAGCTTAGACCCTCGCGGGAGGGGGACAGATACGCAGTATTTT
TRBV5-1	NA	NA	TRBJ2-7	CASSLAAGITYEQYF	TGCGCCAGCAGCTTGGCTGCAGGGATCACCTACGAGCAGTACTTC
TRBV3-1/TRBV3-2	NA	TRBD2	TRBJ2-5	CASSQGQGGETQYF	TGTGCCAGCAGCCAAGGGCAGGGAGGGGAGACCCAGTACTTC
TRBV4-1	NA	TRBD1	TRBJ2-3	CASSHGQGATDTQYF	TGCGCCAGCAGCCACGGACAGGGGGCCACAGATACGCAGTATTTT
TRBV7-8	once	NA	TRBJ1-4	CASRPGHANEKLFF	TGTGCCAGCAGACCCGGACATGCTAATGAAAAACTGTTTTTT
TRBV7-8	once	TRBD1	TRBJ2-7	CASRPTGTASYEQYF	TGTGCCAGCAGACCCACCGGGACAGCCTCCTACGAGCAGTACTTC
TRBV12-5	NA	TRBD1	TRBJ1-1	CASGLATGGGTEAFF	TGTGCTAGTGGTTTGGCGACAGGGGGCGGGACTGAAGCTTTCTTT
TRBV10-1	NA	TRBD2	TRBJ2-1	CASSDGTSGRARNEQFF	TGCGCCAGCAGTGATGGGACTAGCGGGAGGGCGCGGAATGAGCAGTTCTTC
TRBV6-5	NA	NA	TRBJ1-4	CASSSGVGKLFF	TGTGCCAGCAGTTCCGGGGTAGGAAAACTGTTTTTT
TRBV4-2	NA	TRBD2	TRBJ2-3	CASSQDRAGGTDTQYF	TGTGCCAGCAGCCAAGATCGTGCGGGGGGCACAGATACGCAGTATTTT
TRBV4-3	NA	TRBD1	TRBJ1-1	CASSQGRQGFTEAFF	TGCGCCAGCAGCCAGGGTAGACAGGGCTTCACTGAAGCTTTCTTT
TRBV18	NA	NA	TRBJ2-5	CASSPRGETQYF	TGTGCCAGCTCACCAAGGGGTGAGACCCAGTACTTC
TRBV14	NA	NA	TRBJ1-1	CASSQSHALTEAFF	TGTGCCAGCAGCCAAAGCCACGCACTCACTGAAGCTTTCTTT
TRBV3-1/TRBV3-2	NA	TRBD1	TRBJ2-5	CASSQHTGEETQYF	TGTGCCAGCAGCCAACACACAGGGGAAGAGACCCAGTACTTC
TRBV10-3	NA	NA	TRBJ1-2	CAAWGESKNYGYTF	TGTGCCGCCTGGGGGGAGTCAAAAAACTATGGCTACACCTTC
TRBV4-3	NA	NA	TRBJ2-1	CASSQDRANQFF	TGCGCCAGCAGCCAAGACAGGGCCAATCAGTTCTTC
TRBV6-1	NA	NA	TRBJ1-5	CASSEAGGVQPQHF	TGTGCCAGCAGTGAAGCTGGGGGGGTTCAGCCCCAGCATTTT
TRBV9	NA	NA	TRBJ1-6	CASSAGSSYNSPLHF	TGTGCCAGCAGCGCCGGTAGCTCCTATAATTCACCCCTCCACTTT
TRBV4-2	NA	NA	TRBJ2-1	CASSQVSNSPNEQFF	TGTGCCAGCAGCCAAGTCTCGAATAGCCCCAATGAGCAGTTCTTC
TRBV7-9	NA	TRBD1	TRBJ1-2	CASSPQGTGGADGYTF	TGTGCCAGCAGCCCTCAAGGGACAGGGGGCGCGGATGGCTACACCTTC
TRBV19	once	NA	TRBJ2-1	CASRELGGPGEQFF	TGTGCCAGTAGGGAGCTGGGAGGCCCTGGTGAGCAGTTCTTC
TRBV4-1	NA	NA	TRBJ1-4	CASSQNWEKLFF	TGCGCCAGCAGCCAGAACTGGGAAAAACTGTTTTTT